The sequence of this TCR beta chain was determined in a study of blood T cell repertoires in COVID-19. CDR1 and CDR2 from the germline V gene are SQVTM and ANQGSEA. V lost 7 bases and J 1 base, leaving 14 bases between the germline ends. This CDR3 has 14 amino acids. Per the original data handling: Estimates of nucleated cell counts were drawn from the amplification of reference gene primers. Repertoires were generated with immunoSEQ multiplex PCR, while TCRdb's copy carries only in-frame clones and drops some. V and J calls and clone size come straight from that table; D and trimming were deduced from the DNA. The data contain under 45,000 clones, roughly 88% of them singletons.

The TCR sequence derives from a man aged 55 to 70 with active COVID-19. J is TRBJ2-1 and V is TRBV29-1; possible D gene TRBD2, 6 bases. What was sequenced was peripheral blood. The CDR3 region is CSAGGDGSYNEQFF. In DNA, the CDR3 is TGCAGCGCCGGGGGAGACGGGTCCTACAATGAGCAGTTCTTC.